Listed below are T cell receptor beta chains from one sample, sequenced in a study of blood T cell repertoires in COVID-19. Libraries were prepared by immunoSEQ multiplex PCR; TCRdb keeps only in-frame clonotypes and omits some of them. The sample yields approximately 300,000 clones, around 85% seen once. Sequencing was carried out using PBMCs or T cells enriched from blood (not recorded which). All receptors derive from a woman aged 25 to 39 who had been exposed to COVID-19. Each CDR3 is given with its conserved first and last residue. The D gene is left open where the match is weak. The listing skips clone size in some rows; elsewhere it reads once, few, many or a size class.

size,J,V,D,DNA,CDR3
.,TRBJ1-4,TRBV28,.,TGTGCCAGCATTAATTACAGGGATAGTGAAAAACTGTTTTTT,CASINYRDSEKLFF
.,TRBJ2-1,TRBV6-1,.,TGTGCCAGCAGTGAGCCCGGAACCGCTAACGGGAATGAGCAGTTCTTC,CASSEPGTANGNEQFF
.,TRBJ2-3,TRBV5-4,TRBD1,TGTGCCAGCGGAAAGGGGCAGGGGGAGACAGATACGCAGTATTTT,CASGKGQGETDTQYF
.,TRBJ2-7,TRBV4-2,.,TGTGCCAGCAGCCAATCCGTCTACGGGTACGAGCAGTACTTC,CASSQSVYGYEQYF
.,TRBJ1-6,TRBV28,TRBD1,TGTGCCAGCAGTTTTGCTGGGGACAGGGGAAATTCACCCCTCCACTTT,CASSFAGDRGNSPLHF
few,TRBJ2-7,TRBV3-1/TRBV3-2,TRBD1,TGTGCCAGCAGCCAAAGGACAGGGCTCGTAGAGGAGCAGTACTTC,CASSQRTGLVEEQYF
.,TRBJ2-7,TRBV18,TRBD1,TGTGCCAGCTCCCTGGACAGGAGGAATGGCTACGAGCAGTACTTC,CASSLDRRNGYEQYF
.,TRBJ2-2,TRBV21-1,.,TGTGCCAGCAGCAAAGCGCGTCTTGGTTGGCTAGCGGGTGGGGAGCTGTTTTTT,CASSKARLGWLAGGELFF
.,TRBJ2-1,TRBV3-1/TRBV3-2,TRBD1,TGTGCCAGCAGCCGCCCGACAGGGAGAGGTAAGAATGAGCAGTTCTTC,CASSRPTGRGKNEQFF
.,TRBJ1-3,TRBV7-8,TRBD1,TGTGCCAGCAGCTTAGGGGGACAGGGTTTCTCTGGAAACACCATATATTTT,CASSLGGQGFSGNTIYF